The following is a T cell receptor (beta chain) sequence with its context. Symptom resolution, clearance, or two negative PCRs marked the recovered donors of Cohort 3. Generated by immunoSEQ multiplex PCR, the TCRdb table keeps only in-frame clones and is missing some. This sample has under 300,000 clones, with about nine tenths found just once. This sample is drawn from a study of blood T cell repertoires in COVID-19. Study overall: Acute and convalescent COVID-19 samples came from the United States, Italy and Spain.

The trim removed 0 bases at V and 3 bases at J, leaving 3 bases unmatched. Germline V lookup: CDR1 MGHRA, CDR2 YSYEKL. This CDR3 region has 17 residues. Sequencing was performed on PBMCs or T cells enriched from blood (not recorded which). The TCR sequence derives from a young woman who had recovered from COVID-19. The V gene is TRBV4-1, the J gene TRBJ2-6, with 9 bases matching TRBD1. This chain's CDR3 is CASSQEQGAVGANVLTF. DNA of the CDR3: TGCGCCAGCAGCCAAGAACAGGGGGCGGTTGGGGCCAACGTCCTGACTTTC.